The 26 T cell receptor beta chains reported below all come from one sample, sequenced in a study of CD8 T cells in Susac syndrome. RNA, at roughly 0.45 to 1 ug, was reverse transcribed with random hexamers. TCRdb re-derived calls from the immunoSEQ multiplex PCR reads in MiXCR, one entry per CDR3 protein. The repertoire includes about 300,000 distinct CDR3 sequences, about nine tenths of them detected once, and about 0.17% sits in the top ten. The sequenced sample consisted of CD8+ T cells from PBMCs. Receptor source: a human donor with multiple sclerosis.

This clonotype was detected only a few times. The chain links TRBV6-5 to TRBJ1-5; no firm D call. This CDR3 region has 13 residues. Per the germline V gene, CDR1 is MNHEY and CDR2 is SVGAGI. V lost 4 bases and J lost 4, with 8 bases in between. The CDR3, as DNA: TGTGCCAGCAGTTGGCGTGGTAATCAGCCCCAGCATTTT. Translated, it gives CASSWRGNQPQHF.

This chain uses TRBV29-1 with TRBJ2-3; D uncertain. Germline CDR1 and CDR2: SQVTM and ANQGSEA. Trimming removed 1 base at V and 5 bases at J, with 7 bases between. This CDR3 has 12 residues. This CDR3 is CSVEARIDTQYF. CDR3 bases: TGCAGCGTTGAAGCAAGAATAGATACGCAGTATTTT.

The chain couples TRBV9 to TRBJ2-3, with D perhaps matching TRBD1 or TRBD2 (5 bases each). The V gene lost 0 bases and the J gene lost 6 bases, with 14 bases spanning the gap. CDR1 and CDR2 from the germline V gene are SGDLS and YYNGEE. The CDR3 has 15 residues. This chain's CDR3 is CASSVVGVKGDTQYF. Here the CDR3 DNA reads TGTGCCAGCAGCGTAGTGGGGGTGAAAGGGGATACGCAGTATTTT.

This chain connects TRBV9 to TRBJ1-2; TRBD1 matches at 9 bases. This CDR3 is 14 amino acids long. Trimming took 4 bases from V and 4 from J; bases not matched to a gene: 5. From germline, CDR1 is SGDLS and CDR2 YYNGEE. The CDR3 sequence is CASSTQGAGYGYTF. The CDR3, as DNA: TGTGCCAGCAGCACACAGGGGGCAGGCTATGGCTACACCTTC. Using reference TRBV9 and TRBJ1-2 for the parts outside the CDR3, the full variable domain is DSGVTQTPKHLITATGQRVTLRCSPRSGDLSVYWYQQSLDQGLQFLIQYYNGEERAKGNILERFSAQQFPDLHSELNLSSLELGDSALYFCASSTQGAGYGYTFGSGTRLTVV.

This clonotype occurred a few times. The CDR3 DNA reads TGTGCCAGCAGTTTCGGGGTAAGCTACGAGCAGTACTTC. As protein: CASSFGVSYEQYF. The chain combines TRBV27 with TRBJ2-7, with D possibly matching TRBD2 (5 bases). The CDR3 is 13 amino acids. From germline, CDR1 is MNHEY and CDR2 SMNVEV (reference sequence). Deletions cut 3 bases from V and 3 bases from J, with 9 bases between.

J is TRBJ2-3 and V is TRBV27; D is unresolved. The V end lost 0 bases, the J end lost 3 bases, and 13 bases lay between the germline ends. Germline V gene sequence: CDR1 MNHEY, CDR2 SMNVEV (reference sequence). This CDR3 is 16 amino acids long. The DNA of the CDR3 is TGTGCCAGCAGTTTATCGACCGCGGTGAGGACAGATACGCAGTATTTT. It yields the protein CASSLSTAVRTDTQYF.

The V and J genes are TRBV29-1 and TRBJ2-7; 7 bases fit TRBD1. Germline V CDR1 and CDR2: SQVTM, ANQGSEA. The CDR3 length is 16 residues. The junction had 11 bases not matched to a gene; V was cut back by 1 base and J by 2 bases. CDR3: CSVEAAQKGQTYEQYF. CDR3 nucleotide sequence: TGCAGCGTTGAAGCGGCTCAAAAGGGACAGACCTACGAGCAGTACTTC.

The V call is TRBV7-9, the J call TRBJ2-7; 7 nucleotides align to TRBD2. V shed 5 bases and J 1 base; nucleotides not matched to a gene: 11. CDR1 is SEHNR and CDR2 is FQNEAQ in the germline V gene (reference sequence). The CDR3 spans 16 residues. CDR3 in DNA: TGTGCCAGCAGCCCTAGCGCGGGAGAGGGATCCTACGAGCAGTACTTC. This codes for CASSPSAGEGSYEQYF.

CDR3 loop: CASSFEAGVVYEQYF. DNA of the CDR3: TGTGCCAGCAGTTTTGAAGCGGGAGTGGTCTACGAGCAGTACTTC. The chain uses TRBV27 and TRBJ2-7, with TRBD2 matching 8 bases. The CDR3 runs 15 residues. Trimming cost V 3 bases and J 3 bases; bases outside gene matches: 7. Per the germline V gene, CDR1 is MNHEY and CDR2 is SMNVEV (reference sequence).

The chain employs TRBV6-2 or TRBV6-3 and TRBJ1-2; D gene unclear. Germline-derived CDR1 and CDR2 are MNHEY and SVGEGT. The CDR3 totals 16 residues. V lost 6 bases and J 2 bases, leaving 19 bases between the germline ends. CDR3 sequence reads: CASSHPEAGVNYGYTF. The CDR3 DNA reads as TGTGCCAGCAGCCACCCTGAGGCGGGCGTCAACTATGGCTACACCTTC.

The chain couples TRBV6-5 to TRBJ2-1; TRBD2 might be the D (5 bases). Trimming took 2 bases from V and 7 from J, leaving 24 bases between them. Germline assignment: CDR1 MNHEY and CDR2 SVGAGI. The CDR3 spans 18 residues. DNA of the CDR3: TGTGCCAGCAGTTACCGCGTGGGAGCGGCCGGGCCGGGGAATGAGCAGTTCTTC. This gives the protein CASSYRVGAAGPGNEQFF.

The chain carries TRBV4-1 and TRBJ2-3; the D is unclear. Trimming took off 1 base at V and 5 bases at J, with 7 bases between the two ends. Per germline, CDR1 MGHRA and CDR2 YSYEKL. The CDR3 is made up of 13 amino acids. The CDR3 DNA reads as TGCGCCAGCAGCCAAGCCCTCGAAGATACGCAGTATTTT. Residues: CASSQALEDTQYF.

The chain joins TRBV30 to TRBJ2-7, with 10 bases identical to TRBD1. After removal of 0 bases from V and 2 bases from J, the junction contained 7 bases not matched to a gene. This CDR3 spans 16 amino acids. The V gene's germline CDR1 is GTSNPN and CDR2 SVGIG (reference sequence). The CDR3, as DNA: TGTGCCTGGAGTGTAGGTTTTGGGACAGGGGCCTACGAGCAGTACTTC. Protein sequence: CAWSVGFGTGAYEQYF.

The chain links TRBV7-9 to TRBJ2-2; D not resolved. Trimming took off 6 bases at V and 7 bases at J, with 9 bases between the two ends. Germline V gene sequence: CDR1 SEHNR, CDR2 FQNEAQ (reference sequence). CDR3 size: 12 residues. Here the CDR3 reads CASSPLIGELFF. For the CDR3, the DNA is TGTGCCAGCAGTCCCCTAATCGGGGAGCTGTTTTTT.

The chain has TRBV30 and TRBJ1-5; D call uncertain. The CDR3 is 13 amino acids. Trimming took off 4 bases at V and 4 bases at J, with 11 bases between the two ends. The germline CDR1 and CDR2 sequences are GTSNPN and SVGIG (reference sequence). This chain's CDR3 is CAWTPGDNQPQHF. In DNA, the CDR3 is TGTGCCTGGACCCCCGGGGATAATCAGCCCCAGCATTTT.

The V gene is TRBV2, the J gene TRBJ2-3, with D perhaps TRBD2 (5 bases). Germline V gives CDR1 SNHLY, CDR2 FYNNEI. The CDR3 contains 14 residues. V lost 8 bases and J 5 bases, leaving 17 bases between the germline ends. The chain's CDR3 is CASESGMREDTQYF. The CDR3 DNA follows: TGTGCCAGCGAGTCCGGCATGAGGGAAGATACGCAGTATTTT.

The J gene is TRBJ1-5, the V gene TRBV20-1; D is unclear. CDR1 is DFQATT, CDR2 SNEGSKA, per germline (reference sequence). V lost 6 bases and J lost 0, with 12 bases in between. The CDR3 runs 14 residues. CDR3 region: CSARRPYSNQPQHF. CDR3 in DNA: TGCAGTGCCCGCCGCCCATATAGCAATCAGCCCCAGCATTTT.

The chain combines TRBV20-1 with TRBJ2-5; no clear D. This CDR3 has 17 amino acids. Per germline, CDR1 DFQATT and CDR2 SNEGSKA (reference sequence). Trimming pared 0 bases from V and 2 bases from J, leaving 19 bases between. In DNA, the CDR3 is TGCAGTGCTAGAGATTGGACGGACCTAGACCCACAAGAGACCCAGTACTTC. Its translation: CSARDWTDLDPQETQYF.

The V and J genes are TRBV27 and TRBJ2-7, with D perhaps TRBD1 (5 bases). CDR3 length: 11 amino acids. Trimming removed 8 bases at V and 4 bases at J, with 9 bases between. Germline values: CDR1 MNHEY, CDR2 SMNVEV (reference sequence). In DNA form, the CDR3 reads TGTGCCAGCCAAACAGGTTACGAGCAGTACTTC. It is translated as CASQTGYEQYF.

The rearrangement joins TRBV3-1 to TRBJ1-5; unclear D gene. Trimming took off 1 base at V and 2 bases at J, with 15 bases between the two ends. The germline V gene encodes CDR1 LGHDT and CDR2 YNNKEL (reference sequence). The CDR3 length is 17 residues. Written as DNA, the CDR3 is TGTGCCAGCAGCCAAGGGGATGGTGGGCTTGGCAATCAGCCCCAGCATTTT. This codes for CASSQGDGGLGNQPQHF.

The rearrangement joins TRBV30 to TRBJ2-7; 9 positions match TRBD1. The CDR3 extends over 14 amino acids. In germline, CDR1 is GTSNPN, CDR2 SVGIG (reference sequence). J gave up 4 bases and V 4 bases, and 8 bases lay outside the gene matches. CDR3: CAWTRGTGKYEQYF. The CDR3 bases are TGTGCCTGGACGCGGGGGACAGGGAAGTACGAGCAGTACTTC.

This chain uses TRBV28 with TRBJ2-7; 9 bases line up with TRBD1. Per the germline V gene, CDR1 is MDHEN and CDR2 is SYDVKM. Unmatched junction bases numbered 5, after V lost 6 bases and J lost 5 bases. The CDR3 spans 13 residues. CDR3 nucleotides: TGTGCCAGCAGGTGGACAGGGGTAGACGAGCAGTACTTC. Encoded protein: CASRWTGVDEQYF.

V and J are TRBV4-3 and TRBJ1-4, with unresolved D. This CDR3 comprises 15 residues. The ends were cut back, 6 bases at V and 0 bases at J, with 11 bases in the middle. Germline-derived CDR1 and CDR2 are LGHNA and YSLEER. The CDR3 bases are TGCGCCAGCAGTTCGGGAGTCGCAACTAATGAAAAACTGTTTTTT. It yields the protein CASSSGVATNEKLFF.

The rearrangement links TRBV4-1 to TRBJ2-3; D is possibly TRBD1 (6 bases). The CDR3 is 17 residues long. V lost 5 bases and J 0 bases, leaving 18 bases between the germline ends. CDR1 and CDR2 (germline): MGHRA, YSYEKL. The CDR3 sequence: CASSGVQGILSTDTQYF. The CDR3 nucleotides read TGCGCCAGCAGCGGTGTTCAGGGGATTCTTAGCACAGATACGCAGTATTTT.

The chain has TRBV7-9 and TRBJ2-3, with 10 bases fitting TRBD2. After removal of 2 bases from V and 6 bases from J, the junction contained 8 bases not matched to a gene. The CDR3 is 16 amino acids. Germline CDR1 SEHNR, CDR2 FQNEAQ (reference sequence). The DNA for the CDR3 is TGTGCCAGCAGCTTATGGCTAGCGGGGGTGATCGATACGCAGTATTTT. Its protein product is CASSLWLAGVIDTQYF. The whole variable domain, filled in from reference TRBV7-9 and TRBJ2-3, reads DTGVSQNPRHKITKRGQNVTFRCDPISEHNRLYWYRQTLGQGPEFLTYFQNEAQLEKSRLLSDRFSAERPKGSFSTLEIQRTEQGDSAMYLCASSLWLAGVIDTQYFGPGTRLTVL.

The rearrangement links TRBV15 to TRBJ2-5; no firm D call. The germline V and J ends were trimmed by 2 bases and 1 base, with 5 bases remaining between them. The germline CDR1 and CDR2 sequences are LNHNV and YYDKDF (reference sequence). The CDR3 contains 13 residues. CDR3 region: CATSRSPQETQYF. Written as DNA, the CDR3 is TGTGCCACCAGCAGATCCCCCCAAGAGACCCAGTACTTC.